The 26 T cell receptor beta chains presented below share a single source sample, sequenced in a study of blood T cell repertoires in COVID-19. Sequenced by immunoSEQ multiplex PCR; TCRdb stores in-frame clones only, minus some. The table shows about 420,000 clones, with 85% to 90% occurring only once. What was sequenced was peripheral blood. Source of these receptors: a man younger than 35 with COVID-19, enrolled during active disease.

The V gene is TRBV6-5, the J gene TRBJ1-1, with TRBD1 as a possible D gene (6 bases). V was clipped by 7 bases and J by 3 bases, with 12 bases between them. There are 13 residues in the CDR3. Germline V gives CDR1 MNHEY, CDR2 SVGAGI. The CDR3 DNA is TGTGCCAGCATGAGGACAGTTGACACTGAAGCTTTCTTT. Its protein is CASMRTVDTEAFF.

The chain employs TRBV5-1 and TRBJ2-7; D may be TRBD1 (5 bases). V lost 2 bases and J 6 bases, leaving 15 bases between the germline ends. CDR1 and CDR2 from the germline V gene are SGHRS and YFSETQ. This CDR3 is built from 14 residues. CDR3 nucleotides: TGCGCCAGCAGCTTTCAGGGTGAAAGAGCCGAGCAGTACTTC. It codes for CASSFQGERAEQYF. Filled out from reference TRBV5-1 and TRBJ2-7, the complete variable domain reads KAGVTQTPRYLIKTRGQQVTLSCSPISGHRSVSWYQQTPGQGLQFLFEYFSETQRNKGNFPGRFSGRQFSNSRSEMNVSTLELGDSALYLCASSFQGERAEQYFGPGTRLTVT.

The rearrangement links TRBV1 to TRBJ1-1; the table's D call, TRBD1, has no DNA check behind it. TRBV1 is a recognized pseudogene. This CDR3 comprises 18 residues. DNA for the CDR3: TGCACCAGCAGCCAAGTCCCGGACAGGGTATTAATGAACACTGAAGCTTTCTTT. This encodes CTSSQVPDRVLMNTEAFF.

The chain couples TRBV19 to TRBJ2-7, with TRBD1 as a possible D gene (6 bases). V was pared by 8 bases and J by 5 bases, with 16 bases between. CDR3 size: 13 residues. From germline, CDR1 is LNHDA and CDR2 SQIVND (reference sequence). Here the CDR3 reads CASHSTGSDEQYF. In DNA form, the CDR3 reads TGTGCCAGTCATAGTACAGGGTCGGACGAGCAGTACTTC.

This chain connects TRBV6-6 to TRBJ1-3; TRBD1 is a possible D gene (5 bases). Germline loops: CDR1 MNHNY, CDR2 SVGAGI (reference sequence). The CDR3 sequence is 16 residues long. V gave up 2 bases and J gave up 2 bases, with 13 bases separating them. This CDR3 reads CASSYGTGHPGNTIYF. CDR3 DNA sequence: TGTGCCAGCAGTTACGGTACAGGACACCCTGGAAACACCATATATTTT.

This chain uses TRBV10-1 with TRBJ2-1; 9 nucleotides line up with TRBD1. CDR3 size: 15 residues. J gave up 8 bases and V 5 bases, and 10 bases lay outside the gene matches. Germline V gives CDR1 WNHNN, CDR2 SYGVQD (reference sequence). The CDR3 loop reads CASSSTGTGLDEQFF. CDR3 bases: TGCGCCAGCAGTTCAACCGGGACAGGGCTCGATGAGCAGTTCTTC.

The V and J genes are TRBV11-2 and TRBJ2-4; possibly TRBD1 for D (5 bases). The CDR3 length is 13 residues. Germline V gives CDR1 SGHAT, CDR2 FQNNGV. Trimming took off 0 bases at V and 9 bases at J, with 9 bases between the two ends. The CDR3 region has the DNA TGTGCCAGCAGCTTAGATCAGGGTGCCATTCAGTACTTC. Translated, it gives CASSLDQGAIQYF.

V usage is TRBV7-9 and J usage is TRBJ2-1; 9 positions match TRBD2. CDR3 size: 16 residues. From germline, CDR1 is SEHNR and CDR2 FQNEAQ (reference sequence). The trim removed 5 bases at V and 0 bases at J, leaving 5 bases unmatched. CDR3 bases: TGTGCCAGCAGCCCCTTAGCGGGGGACTCCTACAATGAGCAGTTCTTC. Translating gives CASSPLAGDSYNEQFF.

The chain combines TRBV9 with TRBJ2-3, with 10 bases identical to TRBD2. The CDR3 loop spans 17 amino acids. The V gene end was trimmed by 0 bases and the J gene end by 2 bases; junction bases not matched to a gene: 6. Germline assignment: CDR1 SGDLS and CDR2 YYNGEE. CDR3 region: CASSVGNSGGLTDTQYF. The CDR3 DNA follows: TGTGCCAGCAGCGTAGGAAATAGCGGGGGGCTCACAGATACGCAGTATTTT.

This chain uses TRBV3-1 (or the pseudogene TRBV3-2) with TRBJ2-6; TRBD1 is a possible D gene (6 bases). The V end lost 1 base, the J end lost 2 bases, and 18 bases lay between the germline ends. CDR1 is LGHDT, CDR2 YNNKEL, per germline (reference sequence). The CDR3 runs 19 residues. The CDR3: CASSQGARGSEAGANVLTF. The CDR3 nucleotides read TGTGCCAGCAGCCAAGGGGCCAGGGGAAGTGAAGCTGGGGCCAACGTCCTGACTTTC.

CDR3 DNA sequence: TGTGCCAGCAGTTTATACTCCGGGTTCCAAGAGACCCAGTACTTC. Protein product: CASSLYSGFQETQYF. The chain uses TRBV25-1 and TRBJ2-5, with no clear D. CDR3 length: 15 residues. The V gene's germline CDR1 is MGHDK and CDR2 SYGVNS. The V and J ends lost 5 bases and 1 base respectively, with 14 bases between them.

V is TRBV6-6 and J is TRBJ1-1, with a possible D match to TRBD1 (6 bases). CDR1 and CDR2 (germline): MNHNY, SVGAGI (reference sequence). CDR3 size: 15 residues. The V end lost 4 bases, the J end lost 5 bases, and 17 bases lay between the germline ends. CDR3 residues: CASSLQRGGRTEAFF. The CDR3 DNA reads TGTGCCAGCAGTTTACAAAGGGGGGGACGGACTGAAGCTTTCTTT.

The chain employs TRBV9 and TRBJ2-1; 7 nucleotides align to TRBD2. This CDR3 has 16 amino acids. J gave up 8 bases and V 0 bases, and 11 bases lay outside the gene matches. Germline loops: CDR1 SGDLS, CDR2 YYNGEE. The CDR3 reads CASSVGPGGVVDEQFF. The CDR3 nucleotides are TGTGCCAGCAGCGTAGGGCCGGGGGGTGTGGTAGATGAGCAGTTCTTC.

The V and J genes are TRBV19 and TRBJ1-2; TRBD1 agrees at 12 bases. V dropped 9 bases and J dropped 8; count of bases not matched to a gene: 10. Germline CDR1 LNHDA, CDR2 SQIVND (reference sequence). The CDR3 spans 14 residues. Written as DNA, the CDR3 is TGTGCCAGCATCTTTGGGACAGGGGGCCAAGGCTACACCTTC. Protein product: CASIFGTGGQGYTF.

The chain combines TRBV6-1 with TRBJ1-4, with D possibly TRBD1 on 5 matching bases. In germline, CDR1 is MNHNS, CDR2 SASEGT. Deletions cut 1 base from V and 1 base from J, with 16 bases between. This CDR3 contains 18 residues. The CDR3 region has the DNA TGTGCCAGCAGTGAAGTTGGTTTGGGGGGGATAACTAATGAAAAACTGTTTTTT. It specifies CASSEVGLGGITNEKLFF.

CDR3 region: CAWSGRGLAGADTQYF. The CDR3 region has the DNA TGTGCCTGGAGTGGTAGAGGACTAGCGGGAGCAGATACGCAGTATTTT. The rearrangement links TRBV30 to TRBJ2-3; 13 bases map to TRBD2. The germline CDR1 and CDR2 sequences are GTSNPN and SVGIG (reference sequence). V dropped 1 base and J dropped 4; count of bases not matched to a gene: 5. There are 16 residues in the CDR3.

The rearrangement uses TRBV15 and TRBJ2-2; D is perhaps TRBD2 (6 bases). The CDR3 is made up of 18 amino acids. The V end lost 2 bases, the J end lost 7 bases, and 23 bases lay between the germline ends. Per the germline V gene, CDR1 is LNHNV and CDR2 is YYDKDF (reference sequence). The CDR3 sequence: CATSRKNPGLGMVGELFF. The DNA of the CDR3 is TGTGCCACCAGCAGAAAAAACCCGGGACTCGGGATGGTCGGGGAGCTGTTTTTT.

The chain employs TRBV28 and TRBJ2-4; D unresolved. Per the germline V gene, CDR1 is MDHEN and CDR2 is SYDVKM. Trimming removed 5 bases from V and 9 bases from J, with 11 bases in between. This CDR3 contains 12 residues. The CDR3 sequence is CASSLSLGIQYF. The CDR3 region has the DNA TGTGCCAGCAGTCTAAGCCTAGGCATTCAGTACTTC.

This chain joins TRBV15 and TRBJ2-7; 12 nucleotides line up with TRBD2. J was trimmed by 2 bases and V by 0 bases; bases with no gene match: 11. CDR3 length equals 19 residues. The germline V gene has CDR1 LNHNV and CDR2 YYDKDF (reference sequence). CDR3 sequence: CATSRDRPSGRAWTYEQYF. CDR3 in DNA: TGTGCCACCAGCAGAGATCGTCCTAGCGGGAGGGCCTGGACCTACGAGCAGTACTTC.

This chain connects TRBV7-2 to TRBJ1-5; 7 nucleotides align to TRBD1. CDR3 length: 16 amino acids. Per germline, CDR1 SGHTA and CDR2 FQGNSA. V lost 5 bases to trimming and J lost 4 bases; unmatched junction nucleotides: 11. CDR3 DNA sequence: TGTGCCAGCAGCGCACAGGGGAGGCACGCAAATCAGCCCCAGCATTTT. Amino acid sequence: CASSAQGRHANQPQHF.

V gene TRBV24-1 combines with J gene TRBJ2-3; D remains unclear. CDR1 and CDR2 from the germline V gene are KGHDR and SFDVKD. V lost 4 bases and J 2 bases, leaving 15 bases between the germline ends. The length of the CDR3 is 16 residues. The CDR3 nucleotides are TGTGCCACCAGTGACCGTTTGAGTAGTCACACAGATACGCAGTATTTT. As protein: CATSDRLSSHTDTQYF.

V is TRBV30 and J is TRBJ2-5, with 8 bases fitting TRBD2. Losses at the gene ends were 3 bases for V and 2 bases for J; bases not matched to a gene: 11. The CDR3 has 16 residues. From germline, CDR1 is GTSNPN and CDR2 SVGIG (reference sequence). The CDR3 sequence is CAWRPKGGRYQETQYF. The CDR3 DNA reads as TGTGCCTGGAGGCCAAAGGGCGGGAGGTATCAAGAGACCCAGTACTTC.

This chain connects TRBV3-1 (or the pseudogene TRBV3-2) to TRBJ2-1, with TRBD2 matching 14 bases. This CDR3 has 16 amino acids. The V segment lost 8 bases and the J segment 9 bases; nucleotides outside the gene matches: 12. Germline CDR1 LGHDT, CDR2 YNNKEL (reference sequence). The CDR3 sequence: CASYESGLAGVGEQFF. CDR3 nucleotides: TGTGCCAGCTACGAGTCGGGACTAGCGGGGGTAGGTGAGCAGTTCTTC.

The chain combines TRBV4-1 with TRBJ2-5; D is possibly TRBD1 (5 bases). The CDR3 runs 15 residues. The germline CDR1 and CDR2 sequences are MGHRA and YSYEKL. Trimming cost V 0 bases and J 5 bases, with 13 bases left between them. The chain's CDR3 is CASSQEGRDGETQYF. The CDR3, as DNA: TGCGCCAGCAGCCAAGAGGGCAGGGATGGGGAGACCCAGTACTTC.

The chain is built from TRBV27 and TRBJ1-4; TRBD1 might be the D (5 bases). This CDR3 is built from 15 residues. Germline V gives CDR1 MNHEY, CDR2 SMNVEV (reference sequence). V was pared by 0 bases and J by 3 bases, with 8 bases between. The CDR3 reads CASSLSWGANEKLFF. CDR3 DNA sequence: TGTGCCAGCAGTTTATCTTGGGGGGCTAATGAAAAACTGTTTTTT.

The V and J genes are TRBV5-4 and TRBJ1-1, with 7 bases identical to TRBD1. Germline V lookup: CDR1 SGHNT, CDR2 YYREEE (reference sequence). The CDR3 totals 16 residues. With 0 bases clipped from V and 1 base from J, the junction kept 6 bases outside the gene matches. CDR3: CASSLASGGWNTEAFF. For the CDR3, the DNA is TGTGCCAGCAGCTTGGCGTCAGGGGGATGGAACACTGAAGCTTTCTTT.